A single sample is the source of the 12 T cell receptor beta chains below, sequenced in a study of a mutant IDH1 vaccine in newly diagnosed glioma. The time point denotes: week 5, during vaccination. All doses held 300 ug of mutant IDH1 20-mer peptide, with topical imiquimod. Clones were sequenced by immunoSEQ multiplex PCR, and TCRdb holds only the in-frame ones, with some missing. The sample yields 70,000 to 90,000 clones, about 91% seen once. These receptors lack a known antigen. Material: PBMCs, obtained from a glioma patient whose treatment included an IDH1 peptide vaccine. These receptors came from a woman aged 50 to 65 with glioma.

The sample holds one count of this clone. This rearrangement joins TRBV18 to TRBJ1-1; D call uncertain. V was shortened by 3 bases and J by 3 bases, with 5 bases between the two germline ends. In germline, CDR1 is KGHSH, CDR2 LQKENI. The CDR3 loop spans 12 amino acids. Here the CDR3 DNA reads TGTGCCAGCTCACCCAGTCACACTGAAGCTTTCTTT. This translates into CASSPSHTEAFF.

This sequence joins TRBV9 and TRBJ2-3; the D gene is possibly TRBD1 (5 bases). The CDR3 is 17 amino acids. CDR1 and CDR2 (germline): SGDLS, YYNGEE. V was pared by 0 bases and J by 2 bases, with 16 bases between. The CDR3 DNA reads as TGTGCCAGCAGCGTAGAAGACAGTCGCTTAGCCACAGATACGCAGTATTTT. Translated: CASSVEDSRLATDTQYF.

The chain links TRBV10-3 to TRBJ1-2, with 7 bases fitting TRBD1. Germline V lookup: CDR1 ENHRY, CDR2 SYGVKD. This CDR3 is built from 15 residues. Trimming cost V 6 bases and J 1 base; bases outside gene matches: 8. As DNA, the CDR3 is TGTGCCATCAGCCGAAGGGACAGACGTAACTATGGCTACACCTTC. It encodes CAISRRDRRNYGYTF.

This clone was seen once. V usage is TRBV28 and J usage is TRBJ2-1; 7 bases agree with TRBD2. J lost 0 bases, V lost 5 bases, and 7 bases had no gene match. The CDR3 contains 16 residues. The germline V gene encodes CDR1 MDHEN and CDR2 SYDVKM. The CDR3 spells CASSPSGGSSYNEQFF. CDR3 bases: TGTGCCAGCAGTCCCTCGGGGGGTAGCTCCTACAATGAGCAGTTCTTC.

A single count supports this clone. CDR3 residues: CASSGREGPTDTQYF. The CDR3 DNA sequence: TGTGCCAGCAGTGGGCGGGAGGGCCCCACAGATACGCAGTATTTT. This sequence joins TRBV2 and TRBJ2-3, with TRBD2 matching 9 bases. Trimming removed 4 bases from V and 2 bases from J; junction bases left unmatched: 4. Germline CDR1 and CDR2: SNHLY and FYNNEI. The CDR3 totals 15 residues.

This chain joins TRBV30 and TRBJ2-6; 11 nucleotides align to TRBD1. This CDR3 has 18 residues. The V segment lost 7 bases and the J segment 0 bases; nucleotides outside the gene matches: 11. Germline V lookup: CDR1 GTSNPN, CDR2 SVGIG (reference sequence). The CDR3 is CAFLGDRGMVSGANVLTF. The CDR3 nucleotides read TGTGCCTTTCTCGGGGACAGGGGGATGGTCTCTGGGGCCAACGTCCTGACTTTC.

V gene TRBV19 combines with J gene TRBJ1-2, with D possibly TRBD1 on 5 matching bases. The V end was cut by 10 bases, the J end by 0 bases, with 18 bases between. From germline, CDR1 is LNHDA and CDR2 SQIVND (reference sequence). The CDR3 runs 15 residues. CDR3 in amino acids: CATERSQGANYGYTF. CDR3 nucleotides: TGTGCCACCGAACGTTCTCAGGGAGCTAACTATGGCTACACCTTC.

The sample holds one count of this clone. The rearrangement links TRBV7-9 to TRBJ2-6; D remains ambiguous. The CDR3 is made up of 16 amino acids. The ends were cut back, 5 bases at V and 0 bases at J, with 11 bases in the middle. Germline V gene data show CDR1 as SEHNR and CDR2 as FQNEAQ (reference sequence). The CDR3 sequence is CASSAKQSSGANVLTF. CDR3 bases: TGTGCCAGCAGCGCTAAACAGTCCTCTGGGGCCAACGTCCTGACTTTC.

The CDR3 sequence is CASSLGTVNEQFF. CDR3 in DNA: TGTGCCAGCAGCCTCGGGACCGTCAATGAGCAGTTCTTC. V usage is TRBV7-8 and J usage is TRBJ2-1; D may be TRBD1 or TRBD2 (5 bases each). From germline, CDR1 is SGHVS and CDR2 FQNEAQ. Trimming took off 5 bases at V and 6 bases at J, with 11 bases between the two ends. The CDR3 has 13 amino acids.

J is TRBJ2-5 and V is TRBV11-2; 7 bases fit TRBD2. Per germline, CDR1 SGHAT and CDR2 FQNNGV. Trimming at V came to 5 bases and at J to 4 bases, leaving 10 bases not matched to a gene. The CDR3 totals 15 residues. The CDR3 nucleotides are TGTGCCAGCAGCCCGTACGGGGCGGGAGTAGAGACCCAGTACTTC. It codes for CASSPYGAGVETQYF.

The V gene is TRBV30, the J gene TRBJ1-1; a possible D gene is TRBD1 (5 bases). The length of the CDR3 is 14 residues. Per germline, CDR1 GTSNPN and CDR2 SVGIG (reference sequence). V was shortened by 0 bases and J by 1 base, with 9 bases between the two germline ends. This CDR3 reads CAWSVRQSNTEAFF. In DNA, the CDR3 is TGTGCCTGGAGTGTAAGACAGTCGAACACTGAAGCTTTCTTT. Looking up the rest from reference TRBV30 and TRBJ1-1 gives the full variable domain: SQTIHQWPATLVQPVGSPLSLECTVEGTSNPNLYWYRQAAGRGLQLLFYSVGIGQISSEVPQNLSASRPQDRQFILSSKKLLLSDSGFYLCAWSVRQSNTEAFFGQGTRLTVV.

The J gene is TRBJ1-3, the V gene TRBV10-3; the D is unclear. Germline CDR1 reads ENHRY; CDR2 reads SYGVKD. The CDR3 length is 17 residues. Deletions cut 0 bases from V and 0 bases from J, with 12 bases between. The DNA of the CDR3 is TGTGCCATCAGTGAGTCGGACGCCCAAAGCTCTGGAAACACCATATATTTT. Amino acid sequence: CAISESDAQSSGNTIYF.